This T cell receptor beta chain derives from a study of cytomegalovirus exposure and HLA in healthy donors. Notes on the study in general: The presence/absence work took it that sequencing depth was about the same across donors.

From germline, CDR1 is SGHRS and CDR2 YFSETQ. J gave up 4 bases and V 1 base, and 13 bases lay outside the gene matches. The CDR3 runs to 19 residues. Points on this clone: Its antigen is unknown.

Both 60 Vbeta primers and 13 Jbeta primers went into the PCR. Data came from immunoSEQ multiplex PCR; TCRdb stores just in-frame clones and leaves some out. Of about 110,000 clones in the sample, 82% are singletons; the top ten hold roughly 2.6%. The V call is TRBV5-1, the J call TRBJ2-2; 10 nucleotides align to TRBD2. The sequenced sample was PBMCs. The sequence came from a woman under 30 in good health and CMV-seronegative. The CDR3 sequence is CASSLFKASGGRGTGELFF. CDR3 bases: TGCGCCAGCAGCTTGTTCAAGGCTAGCGGGGGCCGGGGCACCGGGGAGCTGTTTTTT.